The 30 T cell receptor beta chains below were found in one sample sequenced in a study of blood T cells in healthy people across ages. Primed by a sample-barcoded 5' primer and a J-beta primer mix, a second PCR proceeded for 7 to 11 cycles. A single record per CDR3 protein comes from TCRdb applying MiXCR to the 5' RACE reads. The repertoire consists of hundreds of thousands of distinct CDR3 sequences, with over 45% occurring once and the leading ten covering roughly 30%. The sample was blood. The source of these receptors is a woman aged 60-70 years in good health.

There are a few counts of this clonotype. This sequence joins TRBV7-2 and TRBJ2-7, with 8 positions matching TRBD2. V dropped 5 bases and J dropped 1; count of bases not matched to a gene: 7. The germline V gene has CDR1 SGHTA and CDR2 FQGNSA. This CDR3 spans 15 amino acids. The CDR3 spells CASSITSGQSYEQYF. CDR3 nucleotide sequence: TGTGCCAGCAGCATTACTAGCGGCCAATCCTACGAGCAGTACTTC.

This clonotype appeared many times. The rearrangement uses TRBV4-3 and TRBJ2-3; D tentatively reads TRBD1 or TRBD2 (5 bases each). V was shortened by 0 bases and J by 6 bases, with 7 bases between the two germline ends. The CDR3 has 13 amino acids. CDR1 LGHNA and CDR2 YSLEER come from the germline V gene. This CDR3 reads CASSQDWGDTQYF. In DNA form, the CDR3 reads TGCGCCAGCAGCCAAGATTGGGGGGATACGCAGTATTTT.

CDR3 in amino acids: CASSQERSGANVLTF. CDR3 nucleotide sequence: TGCGCCAGCAGCCAAGAACGCTCTGGGGCCAACGTCCTGACTTTC. This sequence joins TRBV4-3 and TRBJ2-6; D is unclear. CDR3 size: 15 residues. CDR1 is LGHNA and CDR2 is YSLEER in the germline V gene. Trimming stripped 0 bases from V and 0 bases from J, with 3 bases between.

Points on this clonotype: Its ends do not fully match the called genes, so a read error is possible. The gene calls are TRBV6-5 and TRBJ2-3; tentative D call: TRBD1 (5 bases). The CDR3 runs 15 residues. Looked up from germline, CDR1 is MNHEY and CDR2 is SVGAGI. The CDR3 is CASSYVLGRPDTQYF. As DNA, the CDR3 is TGCGCCAGCAGTTACGTCCTGGGGCGCCCCGATACGCAGTATTTT.

This clonotype was recorded once. This chain uses TRBV5-1 with TRBJ2-2; D gene uncertain. Germline lookup yields CDR1 SGHRS and CDR2 YFSETQ. The CDR3 totals 15 residues. Trimming shortened V by 2 bases and J by 2 bases, and 10 bases separated the two germline ends. The CDR3 loop is CASSFVNLNTGELFF. DNA of the CDR3: TGCGCCAGCAGCTTTGTCAACTTAAACACCGGGGAGCTGTTTTTT. The full variable domain, in which reference TRBV5-1 and TRBJ2-2 provide the parts outside the CDR3, is KAGVTQTPRYLIKTRGQQVTLSCSPISGHRSVSWYQQTPGQGLQFLFEYFSETQRNKGNFPGRFSGRQFSNSRSEMNVSTLELGDSALYLCASSFVNLNTGELFFGEGSRLTVL.

A single count supports this clonotype. The rearrangement links TRBV2 to TRBJ2-1; D not resolved. Germline V CDR1 and CDR2: SNHLY, FYNNEI. The length of the CDR3 is 15 residues. The V and J ends lost 1 base and 4 bases respectively, with 11 bases between them. CDR3 residues: CASSEVGMGYNEQFF. DNA of the CDR3: TGTGCCAGCAGTGAAGTAGGCATGGGGTACAATGAGCAGTTCTTC.

This clonotype turned up a few times. V is TRBV9 and J is TRBJ2-3, with 8 bases that match TRBD1. V shed 9 bases, J shed 0 bases, and the junction held 6 bases outside the gene matches. The CDR3 covers 14 residues. Per the germline V gene, CDR1 is SGDLS and CDR2 is YYNGEE. CDR3 sequence: CATSRTGSTDTQYF. DNA of the CDR3: TGTGCCACCTCAAGGACAGGGAGCACAGATACGCAGTATTTT.

This clonotype was detected a few times. The chain combines TRBV24-1 with TRBJ2-3, with 8 bases fitting TRBD2. The CDR3 consists of 17 residues. Trimming took 3 bases from V and 2 from J; bases not matched to a gene: 9. Germline V gives CDR1 KGHDR, CDR2 SFDVKD. The DNA for the CDR3 is TGTGCCACCAGTGATCCAATCTTGCGGGAGGACACAGATACGCAGTATTTT. It codes for CATSDPILREDTDTQYF.

Comment on this clonotype: Sequence at one end of the junction differs from germline and may be a read error. The chain is built from TRBV7-3 and TRBJ2-1, with a possible D match to TRBD2 (6 bases). There are 15 residues in the CDR3. CDR1 is SGHTA and CDR2 is FQGTGA in the germline V gene. The CDR3 coding sequence is TGTGCCAGCAGCTTCGGGGGAGGCAGAAGGAATGAGCAGTTCTTT. This codes for CASSFGGGRRNEQFF.

This sequence joins TRBV29-1 and TRBJ2-5; 9 bases match TRBD1. The junction had 1 base not matched to a gene; V was cut back by 5 bases and J by 3 bases. In germline, CDR1 is SQVTM, CDR2 ANQGSEA. This CDR3 region has 12 residues. The chain's CDR3 is CSVRTGEETQYF. The CDR3 DNA sequence: TGCAGCGTTCGGACAGGGGAAGAGACCCAGTACTTC.

There are a few counts of this clonotype. V is TRBV10-3 and J is TRBJ2-1; 9 nucleotides line up with TRBD1. CDR3 size: 14 residues. V was clipped by 4 bases and J by 4 bases; unmatched bases: 2. The germline V gene encodes CDR1 ENHRY and CDR2 SYGVKD. The DNA for the CDR3 is TGTGCCATCAGTGGGGGGACAGGGTACAATGAGCAGTTCTTC. Translation gives CAISGGTGYNEQFF.

This CDR3 reads CSAQGGTYEQYF. The CDR3 DNA is TGCAGTGCGCAAGGGGGGACCTACGAGCAGTACTTC. The rearrangement links TRBV20-1 to TRBJ2-7; the D call may be TRBD1 or TRBD2 (6 bases each). CDR1 and CDR2 from the germline V gene are DFQATT and SNEGSKA (reference sequence). This CDR3 region has 12 residues. With 6 bases removed from V and 2 bases from J, the gap between germline ends came to 11 bases.

CDR3 loop: CSARDSGPSGAMGEQYF. Written as DNA, the CDR3 is TGCAGTGCTAGAGATTCGGGGCCTAGCGGGGCCATGGGGGAGCAGTACTTC. This chain connects TRBV20-1 to TRBJ2-7; 9 nucleotides line up with TRBD2. Trimming at V came to 0 bases and at J to 7 bases, leaving 16 bases not matched to a gene. The CDR3 is made up of 17 amino acids. Germline CDR1 reads DFQATT; CDR2 reads SNEGSKA (reference sequence).

This sequence joins TRBV18 and TRBJ2-5; unclear D gene. CDR1 KGHSH and CDR2 LQKENI come from the germline V gene. Trimming stripped 4 bases from V and 2 bases from J, with 11 bases between. CDR3 length: 14 residues. The CDR3 spells CASSLRRLQETQYF. CDR3 nucleotides: TGTGCCAGCTCACTCCGACGGTTACAAGAGACCCAGTACTTC.

Only a few counts were recorded for this clonotype. This sequence joins TRBV28 and TRBJ1-2; tentatively, D is TRBD1 (5 bases). V was trimmed by 4 bases and J by 2 bases, leaving 11 bases between them. The CDR3 extends over 14 amino acids. Germline V lookup: CDR1 MDHEN, CDR2 SYDVKM. This chain's CDR3 is CASSSRGENYGYTF. DNA of the CDR3: TGTGCCAGCAGTTCTCGGGGGGAAAACTATGGCTACACCTTC.

The genes are TRBV28 and TRBJ2-7; perhaps TRBD1 as D (5 bases). The CDR3 length is 19 residues. Trimming cost V 2 bases and J 5 bases, with 28 bases left between them. Germline-derived CDR1 and CDR2 are MDHEN and SYDVKM. CDR3 in DNA: TGTGCCAGCAGTTTACGTGAACCAGGGATTGGGATCACCTTCCACGAGCAGTACTTC. The encoded protein is CASSLREPGIGITFHEQYF.

This clonotype was seen at least ten times. The chain carries TRBV29-1 and TRBJ2-3; possibly TRBD1 or TRBD2 for D (5 bases each). This CDR3 is built from 13 residues. V was trimmed by 4 bases and J by 4 bases, leaving 12 bases between them. Germline V gene data show CDR1 as SQVTM and CDR2 as ANQGSEA. CDR3 protein: CSVGGSGADTQYF. The CDR3 coding sequence is TGCAGCGTTGGGGGGAGTGGCGCAGATACGCAGTATTTT.

This clonotype was observed a few times. The DNA for the CDR3 is TGTGCCAGCAGTCCACACCTCGGGGCTAGCGTAAGGGAGACCCAGTACTTC. Protein: CASSPHLGASVRETQYF. V usage is TRBV12-3 or TRBV12-4 and J usage is TRBJ2-5; TRBD2 might be the D (6 bases). V lost 5 bases to trimming and J lost 5 bases, with 24 bases between them. The CDR3 extends over 17 amino acids.

This clonotype appeared a few times. The V gene is TRBV6-2 or TRBV6-3, the J gene TRBJ1-6, with TRBD1 as a possible D gene (5 bases). V shed 8 bases and J shed 13 bases, with 21 bases lying between them. Germline lookup yields CDR1 MNHEY and CDR2 SVGEGT. The CDR3 sequence is 14 residues long. Here the CDR3 reads CASVDRDGSEPLHF. The CDR3 DNA sequence: TGTGCCAGCGTGGACCGGGACGGTTCCGAGCCCCTCCACTTT.

This clonotype has a handful of counts. This chain joins TRBV7-2 and TRBJ2-7; D tentatively fits TRBD1 or TRBD2 (5 bases each). Trimming took 6 bases from V and 4 from J, leaving 13 bases between them. From germline, CDR1 is SGHTA and CDR2 FQGNSA. The CDR3 contains 13 residues. The CDR3: CASRSGRGYEQYF. The CDR3 DNA follows: TGTGCCAGCAGGTCGGGACGCGGGTACGAGCAGTACTTC.

J is TRBJ2-1 and V is TRBV7-9; the match to TRBD2 covers 9 bases. Germline V gives CDR1 SEHNR, CDR2 FQNEAQ (reference sequence). Trimming cost V 5 bases and J 9 bases; bases outside gene matches: 14. The CDR3 is 16 amino acids. This chain's CDR3 is CASSPTLAGAVREQFF. The CDR3 DNA is TGTGCCAGCAGCCCGACACTAGCGGGCGCGGTCCGTGAGCAGTTCTTC.

This clonotype occurred a few times. The chain links TRBV24-1 to TRBJ2-5; 9 positions agree with TRBD1. CDR1 KGHDR and CDR2 SFDVKD come from the germline V gene. The CDR3 is 17 residues long. Germline trimming cut 3 bases from V and 5 bases from J; bases unmatched to any gene: 12. In nucleotides, the CDR3 is TGTGCCACCAGTGATCGGAACCCCGTGGACAGGGGTGAGACCCAGTACTTC. Translation: CATSDRNPVDRGETQYF.

V usage is TRBV29-1 and J usage is TRBJ2-7; D unclear. The DNA end lines up better with TRBJ2-4; the J call may be wrong. Per the germline V gene, CDR1 is SQVTM and CDR2 is ANQGSEA. This CDR3 is built from 13 residues. DNA for the CDR3: TGCAGCGCGGTATCTTTAAATAGAAACATTCAGTACTTC. Translation: CSAVSLNRNIQYF.

This clonotype is a singleton in its sample. This chain uses TRBV27 with TRBJ2-1, with D possibly matching TRBD2 (5 bases). Near its end, the DNA agrees better with TRBJ2-7, so the J call may be wrong. Germline V gene lookup returns CDR1 MNHEY and CDR2 SMNVEV (reference sequence). The CDR3 spans 15 residues. CDR3 coding DNA: TGTGCCAGCAGTTTTTTGGCGGGTCACGGGGATGAGCAGTACTTC. The encoded protein is CASSFLAGHGDEQYF.

This clonotype was found a few times. The rearrangement joins TRBV7-2 to TRBJ2-2; 7 bases agree with TRBD2. Germline values: CDR1 SGHTA, CDR2 FQGNSA. The J segment lost 7 bases and the V segment lost 2 bases, leaving 13 bases of the junction unmatched. The CDR3 is made up of 17 amino acids. CDR3 coding DNA: TGTGCCAGCAGCTTAAGTGCCCTGGCGGGAGTTGGCGGGGAGCTGTTTTTT. Translating it yields CASSLSALAGVGGELFF.

This clonotype was counted only a few times. The chain combines TRBV28 with TRBJ1-5; D unclear. From germline, CDR1 is MDHEN and CDR2 SYDVKM. This CDR3 has 11 amino acids. V was trimmed by 5 bases and J by 4 bases, leaving 3 bases between them. As DNA, the CDR3 is TGTGCCAGCAGTGGTAATCAGCCCCAGCATTTT. Translated: CASSGNQPQHF. The full variable domain, rest sourced from reference TRBV28 and TRBJ1-5, is DVKVTQSSRYLVKRTGEKVFLECVQDMDHENMFWYRQDPGLGLRLIYFSYDVKMKEKGDIPEGYSVSREKKERFSLILESASTNQTSMYLCASSGNQPQHFGDGTRLSIL.

The J gene is TRBJ2-5, the V gene TRBV9; a possible D gene is TRBD2 (6 bases). The CDR3 is 15 residues long. V was trimmed by 0 bases and J by 2 bases, leaving 11 bases between them. CDR1 is SGDLS, CDR2 YYNGEE, per germline. CDR3 protein: CASSVDIAVQETQYF. In DNA form, the CDR3 reads TGTGCCAGCAGCGTAGACATAGCGGTTCAAGAGACCCAGTACTTC.

J is TRBJ2-1 and V is TRBV11-3, with 11 bases lining up with TRBD2. Germline V gene lookup returns CDR1 SGHNT and CDR2 YENEEA. The CDR3 is made up of 16 amino acids. J lost 1 base, V lost 5 bases, and 4 bases had no gene match. The CDR3 nucleotides are TGTGCCAGCAGCATGGGACTAGCGGAATCCTACAATGAGCAGTTCTTC. Protein product: CASSMGLAESYNEQFF.

About this clonotype itself: Compared with germline, one end of the junction differs, possibly owing to a read error. The chain carries TRBV28 and TRBJ2-7, with 8 bases aligning to TRBD1. Germline values: CDR1 MDHEN, CDR2 SYDVKM. This CDR3 region has 14 residues. The CDR3, as DNA: TGTGCCAGCAGTTCCGGGACAGGAACCTACAAGCAGTACTTC. Translation gives CASSSGTGTYKQYF.

This clonotype was recorded once. V usage is TRBV4-2 and J usage is TRBJ2-3, with 9 bases that match TRBD1. With V trimmed by 4 bases and J by 8 bases, 16 bases remained unmatched. Germline V gives CDR1 LGHNA, CDR2 YNFKEQ. This CDR3 is built from 17 residues. The CDR3 protein is CASSPQPGTGSQGTQYF. CDR3 in DNA: TGTGCCAGCAGCCCCCAGCCCGGGACAGGGTCACAGGGTACGCAGTATTTT.